This T cell receptor beta chain was retrieved from a study of cytomegalovirus exposure and HLA in healthy donors. Study-level background: Of some 410 genotyped donors, more than 75% grouped in the Caucasian-associated ancestry cluster.

Study-wide results and caveats: Confirmation in vitro established that a few CMV-associated chains were specific for CMV antigens. Data from an earlier analysis indicated that most TCR beta V segments were productive either about 87% or about 30% of the time. Other equally common chains were less clonally expanded than HLA-associated TCR beta chains, a later analysis showed.

A multiplex PCR was run with 60 Vbeta primers and 13 Jbeta primers. Sequencing used immunoSEQ multiplex PCR; TCRdb keeps in-frame clones, though not all of them. The sample gives some 190,000 clones, 65% to 85% of which show up once; approximately 1.2% is in the top ten. Points on this clone: Its antigen is not identified.

Source material: PBMCs. This receptor was taken from a boy aged 2 to 10 in good health and CMV-seronegative.

The CDR3 nucleotides read TGTGCCAGCAGTGAAACAATAGGGTACAGGGGGTCTGGAAACACCATATATTTT. Amino acids: CASSETIGYRGSGNTIYF. V and J are TRBV25-1 and TRBJ1-3, with 8 bases matching TRBD1. CDR1 and CDR2 (germline): MGHDK, SYGVNS. V shed 2 bases and J 1 base; nucleotides not matched to a gene: 10. The CDR3 loop spans 18 amino acids.